Below, 19 T cell receptor beta chains from the same sample are listed, as sequenced in a study of blood T cell repertoires in COVID-19 (dated by TCRdb to the early 2020s). To prepare the library, the immunoSEQ multiplex PCR assay was applied. Entries here come from immuneACCESS through TCRdb and include only in-frame sequences with V and J called. Some clones fail to appear in such tables; in the studies checked, an unresolved V gene covers under half of the shortfall, and the cause of the remainder is unknown. Counted in this sample were tens of thousands of clones; 89% of them appeared once. The top ten clonotypes cover 4.5% to 6.5% of the sample. Specimen: peripheral blood. The receptor source for this set is a man aged 55-75 years with COVID-19, enrolled during active disease.

This chain connects TRBV28 to TRBJ2-3; D may be TRBD2 (6 bases). This CDR3 spans 16 amino acids. The V gene's germline CDR1 is MDHEN and CDR2 SYDVKM. V lost 6 bases to trimming and J lost 0 bases, with 16 bases between them. CDR3 region: CASRELAEPSTDTQYF. The DNA of the CDR3 is TGTGCCAGCAGGGAGTTAGCGGAACCTAGCACAGATACGCAGTATTTT.

The chain combines TRBV14 with TRBJ2-7; 7 nucleotides line up with TRBD2. From germline, CDR1 is SGHDN and CDR2 FVKESK. CDR3 size: 15 residues. V shed 3 bases and J 0 bases; nucleotides not matched to a gene: 5. CDR3 DNA: TGTGCCAGCAGCCAGGCGGGAGAGCTCTCCTACGAGCAGTACTTC. Protein: CASSQAGELSYEQYF.

The chain combines TRBV11-2 with TRBJ2-2; D gene ambiguous. V lost 10 bases to trimming and J lost 8 bases, with 23 bases between them. CDR1 is SGHAT and CDR2 is FQNNGV in the germline V gene. The CDR3 spans 15 residues. The CDR3 sequence: CAIFLVAQKQGELFF. The CDR3 DNA reads as TGTGCCATCTTTCTCGTGGCCCAGAAACAGGGGGAGCTGTTTTTT.

The chain recombines TRBV11-2 with TRBJ2-5; 15 bases are shared with TRBD2. V lost 2 bases, J lost 5 bases, and 6 bases stayed unmatched. The CDR3 is made up of 17 amino acids. CDR1 and CDR2 from the germline V gene are SGHAT and FQNNGV. CDR3 in amino acids: CASSLSGTSGRWETQYF. The DNA for the CDR3 is TGTGCCAGCAGCTTATCCGGGACTAGCGGGAGGTGGGAGACCCAGTACTTC.

The count of this clone is one. The chain combines TRBV15 with TRBJ2-1; TRBD1 is a possible D gene (5 bases). The CDR3 runs 14 residues. The germline V and J ends were trimmed by 0 bases and 10 bases, with 13 bases remaining between them. Germline CDR1 reads LNHNV; CDR2 reads YYDKDF (reference sequence). CDR3 sequence (DNA): TGTGCCACCAGCAGAGATAGAAGGGGTCGGGAGCAGTTCTTC. Protein product: CATSRDRRGREQFF.

V and J are TRBV10-3 and TRBJ1-6; 9 positions agree with TRBD1. Germline V lookup: CDR1 ENHRY, CDR2 SYGVKD. The V gene end was trimmed by 2 bases and the J gene end by 8 bases; junction bases not matched to a gene: 4. The CDR3 covers 15 residues. As DNA, the CDR3 is TGTGCCATCAGTGAGGCGACAGGGGGTGATTCACCCCTCCACTTT. This codes for CAISEATGGDSPLHF.

There are a few counts of this clone. The chain carries TRBV4-3 and TRBJ2-7, with a weak D call TRBD2 (5 bases). CDR1 is LGHNA, CDR2 YSLEER, per germline. CDR3 length: 13 amino acids. The ends were cut back, 0 bases at V and 6 bases at J, with 9 bases in the middle. The chain's CDR3 is CASSQDFRGEQYF. As DNA, the CDR3 is TGCGCCAGCAGCCAAGATTTTCGGGGCGAGCAGTACTTC.

The chain uses TRBV21-1 and TRBJ2-2; TRBD2, the table's D call, was not compared with the DNA. TRBV21-1 is given as a pseudogene. The CDR3 spans 21 residues. CDR3 in DNA: TGTGCCAGCAGCAAAATCTTTATTGCTAGCGGGAGGGCCAGGTTAGCCGGGGAGCTGTTTTTT. Translation gives CASSKIFIASGRARLAGELFF.

The chain carries TRBV29-1 and TRBJ2-3; tentatively, D is TRBD2 (6 bases). This CDR3 comprises 14 residues. The germline V and J ends were trimmed by 4 bases and 0 bases, with 11 bases remaining between them. The germline V gene has CDR1 SQVTM and CDR2 ANQGSEA. CDR3 sequence reads: CSVGGGTSTDTQYF. The CDR3 DNA is TGCAGCGTTGGAGGTGGGACTAGCACAGATACGCAGTATTTT.

The CDR3 loop is CASSLRTGVNTEAFF. CDR3 in DNA: TGTGCCAGCAGCCTACGGACAGGGGTGAACACTGAAGCTTTCTTT. The V gene is TRBV11-1, the J gene TRBJ1-1, with TRBD1 matching over 9 bases. The CDR3 covers 15 residues. Germline V CDR1 and CDR2: SGHAT, FQDESV (reference sequence). The V and J ends lost 5 bases and 0 bases, in that order; junction bases with no gene match: 4.

In this sample, this clone turned up once. The chain has TRBV5-6 and TRBJ2-3, with 12 bases fitting TRBD1. There are 16 residues in the CDR3. Germline V gives CDR1 SGHDT, CDR2 YYEEEE. Trimming at V came to 3 bases and at J to 2 bases, leaving 4 bases not matched to a gene. The CDR3 region is CASSWGTGGSTDTQYF. The CDR3, as DNA: TGTGCCAGCAGCTGGGGGACAGGGGGCTCCACAGATACGCAGTATTTT.

V is TRBV7-9 and J is TRBJ2-2; unclear D gene. The germline V gene has CDR1 SEHNR and CDR2 FQNEAQ (reference sequence). The CDR3 loop spans 12 amino acids. V was shortened by 1 base and J by 7 bases, with 4 bases between the two germline ends. Here the CDR3 DNA reads TGTGCCAGCAGCTTAGTAGACGGGGAGCTGTTTTTT. This encodes CASSLVDGELFF.

This clone was found once. The V gene is TRBV7-2, the J gene TRBJ2-5; TRBD1 might be the D (6 bases). This CDR3 is 15 amino acids long. V was shortened by 2 bases and J by 3 bases, with 13 bases between the two germline ends. Germline lookup yields CDR1 SGHTA and CDR2 FQGNSA. The DNA for the CDR3 is TGTGCCAGCAGCTTAATGCCCTGGACAGAAGAGACCCAGTACTTC. Its protein product is CASSLMPWTEETQYF.

The rearrangement joins TRBV10-1 to TRBJ1-3, with D perhaps matching TRBD1 (6 bases). CDR1 and CDR2 (germline): WNHNN, SYGVQD (reference sequence). V was clipped by 0 bases and J by 4 bases, with 13 bases between them. The CDR3 length is 16 residues. The CDR3 here is CASSESTEGVGNTIYF. The CDR3 DNA sequence: TGCGCCAGCAGTGAGTCGACTGAGGGGGTAGGAAACACCATATATTTT.

J is TRBJ2-5 and V is TRBV27, with 9 nucleotides matching TRBD1. The CDR3 spans 14 residues. V shed 5 bases, J shed 5 bases, and the junction held 6 bases outside the gene matches. Per germline, CDR1 MNHEY and CDR2 SMNVEV (reference sequence). CDR3 DNA: TGTGCCAGCAGTCAAGACAGGGGGTGGGAGACCCAGTACTTC. Translation gives CASSQDRGWETQYF.

This clone came up once. Other DNA sequences within the sample encode an identical CDR3. The J gene is TRBJ2-2, the V gene TRBV9, with a weak D call TRBD1 (5 bases). The ends were cut back, 0 bases at V and 0 bases at J, with 9 bases in the middle. Germline CDR1 reads SGDLS; CDR2 reads YYNGEE. This CDR3 contains 16 residues. CDR3 region: CASSVGAGSNTGELFF. In DNA form, the CDR3 reads TGTGCCAGCAGCGTAGGGGCAGGGTCGAACACCGGGGAGCTGTTTTTT.

V is TRBV2 and J is TRBJ2-5; the match to TRBD1 covers 7 bases. The CDR3 sequence is 13 residues long. Germline CDR1 SNHLY, CDR2 FYNNEI. The V segment lost 8 bases and the J segment 1 base; nucleotides outside the gene matches: 4. CDR3 in amino acids: CASRRGSQETQYF. The CDR3 DNA is TGTGCCAGCCGCAGGGGGTCCCAAGAGACCCAGTACTTC.

The V gene is TRBV19, the J gene TRBJ2-7; 14 bases line up with TRBD2. CDR1 is LNHDA, CDR2 SQIVND, per germline (reference sequence). With V trimmed by 5 bases and J by 4 bases, 16 bases remained unmatched. This CDR3 comprises 19 residues. CDR3 nucleotides: TGTGCCAGTAGTCGGGGACTAGCGGGAGTACCCACTAATACTTACGAGCAGTACTTC. Protein sequence: CASSRGLAGVPTNTYEQYF.

This sequence joins TRBV30 and TRBJ2-7, with a weak D call TRBD1 (5 bases). This CDR3 has 13 amino acids. Per the germline V gene, CDR1 is GTSNPN and CDR2 is SVGIG (reference sequence). V lost 2 bases and J 6 bases, leaving 14 bases between the germline ends. The CDR3 region is CAWSPRAKGEQYF. The CDR3 DNA sequence: TGTGCCTGGAGTCCCAGGGCCAAGGGCGAGCAGTACTTC.